This T cell receptor beta chain derives from a study of T cells in tumors after PD-1 blockade. A note on this clone: Antigen specificity is unknown.

Genomic DNA template from tumor biopsies or peripheral blood, about 600 ng to 6,500 ng input. Trimming pared 3 bases from V and 10 bases from J, leaving 13 bases between. Germline CDR1 is MNHNS and CDR2 is SASEGT. The CDR3 has 13 amino acids. General study points: About 41% of tumor TCR clonotypes were also found in blood.

Data came from immunoSEQ multiplex PCR; TCRdb stores just in-frame clones and leaves some out. The data hold around 34,000 clones, with 70% to 75% observed a single time. The specimen comprised PBMCs, sampled after anti-PD-1 treatment. The receptor was isolated from a human donor with basal cell carcinoma. The V call is TRBV6-1, the J call TRBJ2-1; D gene unclear. CDR3 bases: TGTGCCAGCAGTGAGCACTCGTTCACGGAGCAGTTCTTC. Translation: CASSEHSFTEQFF.